Following are 29 T cell receptor beta chains from one sample sequenced in a study of T cells after yellow fever vaccination. TCRdb reprocessed the 5' RACE reads via MiXCR and lists one record per CDR3 protein. The sample carries 550,000 or so distinct CDR3 sequences, 19% recorded once. This material consisted of PBMCs, taken 15 days after the yellow fever booster vaccination. These receptor sequences come from a man aged 30 to 39 who received the YFV17D yellow fever vaccine.

This clonotype has more than one count but fewer than ten. At one boundary the junction diverges from the germline segment, which might be a read error. CDR3 sequence reads: CASSLAPAGSTDTQYF. CDR3 DNA: TGTGCCAGCAGCTTAGCCCCAGCGGGAAGCACCGATACGCAGTATTTT. This chain connects TRBV7-2 to TRBJ2-3; 7 bases align to TRBD2. The CDR3 extends over 16 amino acids. CDR1 and CDR2 from the germline V gene are SGHTA and FQGNSA.

This chain links TRBV5-1 with TRBJ2-3; a weak D match, TRBD2 (5 bases). This CDR3 region has 14 residues. Between the trimmed V and J ends, which lost 6 bases and 0 bases, there was a span of 11 bases. Germline CDR1 and CDR2: SGHRS and YFSETQ. This CDR3 reads CASTRGGSTDTQYF. The CDR3 DNA reads as TGCGCCAGCACCCGAGGAGGAAGCACAGATACGCAGTATTTT.

The V call is TRBV4-3, the J call TRBJ2-1; 12 bases line up with TRBD2. Losses at the gene ends were 2 bases for V and 11 bases for J; bases not matched to a gene: 4. Germline V CDR1 and CDR2: LGHNA, YSLEER. The CDR3 has 14 residues. DNA for the CDR3: TGCGCCAGCAGCCAAAAAGGGACTAGCGGGCAGCAGTTCTTC. Translating gives CASSQKGTSGQQFF.

This clonotype was observed a handful of times. The chain employs TRBV7-2 and TRBJ2-1, with D possibly being TRBD2 (6 bases). The CDR3 runs 17 residues. The ends were cut back, 3 bases at V and 0 bases at J, with 15 bases in the middle. In germline, CDR1 is SGHTA, CDR2 FQGNSA. The CDR3, as DNA: TGTGCCAGCAGCTTCAAGCGGCTAGCGTCCTCCTACAATGAGCAGTTCTTC. It translates to CASSFKRLASSYNEQFF.

CDR3 loop: CSARKTTITDTQYF. The CDR3 nucleotides read TGCAGTGCTCGGAAGACTACTATCACAGATACGCAGTATTTT. V is TRBV20-1 and J is TRBJ2-3; maybe TRBD2 (5 bases). Trimming took off 5 bases at V and 2 bases at J, with 14 bases between the two ends. The CDR3 is 14 residues long. Germline assignment: CDR1 DFQATT and CDR2 SNEGSKA (reference sequence).

The V gene is TRBV6-1, the J gene TRBJ2-5; D gene uncertain. This CDR3 contains 12 residues. CDR1 and CDR2 (germline): MNHNS, SASEGT. With 4 bases removed from V and 2 bases from J, the gap between germline ends came to 5 bases. The CDR3 nucleotides are TGTGCCAGCAGTGTCAGGCAAGAGACCCAGTACTTC. This translates into CASSVRQETQYF.

Only a few counts were recorded for this clonotype. This chain links TRBV5-6 with TRBJ2-1; D remains ambiguous. V gave up 4 bases and J gave up 12 bases, with 14 bases separating them. The CDR3 totals 12 residues. Germline V gene lookup returns CDR1 SGHDT and CDR2 YYEEEE. CDR3 loop: CASSVPGKGQFF. CDR3 in DNA: TGTGCCAGCAGCGTGCCAGGAAAAGGGCAGTTCTTC.

This clonotype was recorded a few times. The rearrangement joins TRBV20-1 to TRBJ2-7; TRBD1 agrees at 10 bases. Germline assignment: CDR1 DFQATT and CDR2 SNEGSKA (reference sequence). The CDR3 is 13 amino acids. J gave up 5 bases and V 5 bases, and 6 bases lay outside the gene matches. The CDR3 nucleotides read TGCAGTGCTCAAGACAGGGGGCGCGACGAGCAGTACTTC. It codes for CSAQDRGRDEQYF.

The rearrangement links TRBV4-1 to TRBJ1-1, with 7 positions matching TRBD1. The CDR3 spans 16 residues. With 1 base clipped from V and 1 base from J, the junction kept 6 bases outside the gene matches. Germline values: CDR1 MGHRA, CDR2 YSYEKL. The CDR3 protein is CASSQAFRGGNTEAFF. For the CDR3, the DNA is TGCGCCAGCAGCCAAGCTTTCAGGGGGGGGAACACTGAAGCTTTCTTT.

This clonotype was detected only a few times. Relative to the germline gene, one junction end is altered; a read error may explain this. The chain is built from TRBV13 and TRBJ2-7; 9 bases map to TRBD2. The CDR3 is 17 amino acids. Germline CDR1 reads PRHDT; CDR2 reads FYEKMQ (reference sequence). The CDR3 here is CASSLSGSLAGTKRSDF. CDR3 bases: TGTGCCAGCAGCTTATCCGGTAGTCTAGCGGGAACGAAAAGGTCCGACTTC.

The chain has TRBV12-3 or TRBV12-4 and TRBJ2-3; 7 bases map to TRBD2. The CDR3 is made up of 16 amino acids. Trimming at V came to 2 bases and at J to 1 base, leaving 6 bases not matched to a gene. CDR3 nucleotides: TGTGCCAGCAGTTTAATCCGACTAGCCGGCACAGATACGCAGTATTTT. This encodes CASSLIRLAGTDTQYF.

The rearrangement uses TRBV11-2 and TRBJ2-5; D unresolved. V was cut by 4 bases and J by 0 bases, with 21 bases left in between. The CDR3 extends over 18 amino acids. Germline assignment: CDR1 SGHAT and CDR2 FQNNGV. The CDR3 protein is CASSSRLLVRSHQETQYF. The CDR3, as DNA: TGTGCCAGCAGCTCAAGACTCCTCGTGCGGTCGCACCAAGAGACCCAGTACTTC.

The sample holds a few counts of this clonotype. V and J are TRBV7-2 and TRBJ2-3, with 9 bases identical to TRBD2. The V segment lost 8 bases and the J segment 3 bases; nucleotides outside the gene matches: 12. This CDR3 is 16 amino acids long. The germline CDR1 and CDR2 sequences are SGHTA and FQGNSA. The CDR3 sequence is CASSPTAAGGTDTQYF. CDR3 nucleotide sequence: TGTGCCAGCTCCCCGACGGCAGCGGGAGGAACAGATACGCAGTATTTT.

The genes are TRBV18 and TRBJ2-1, with D possibly matching TRBD2 (6 bases). Looked up from germline, CDR1 is KGHSH and CDR2 is LQKENI. V lost 2 bases and J 2 bases, leaving 13 bases between the germline ends. This CDR3 has 16 residues. The CDR3 nucleotides read TGTGCCAGCTCACCAGATGTGGCGGGACCCTACAATGAGCAGTTCTTC. It encodes CASSPDVAGPYNEQFF.

A few counts support this clonotype. The V call is TRBV7-9, the J call TRBJ2-1; possibly TRBD2 for D (5 bases). The CDR3 contains 15 residues. Trimming cost V 7 bases and J 1 base, with 14 bases left between them. CDR1 is SEHNR, CDR2 FQNEAQ, per germline (reference sequence). Written as DNA, the CDR3 is TGTGCCAGCACCTCCGAGGGCGGGTCCTACAATGAGCAGTTCTTC. Translating it yields CASTSEGGSYNEQFF. Together with reference TRBV7-9 and TRBJ2-1, the CDR3 gives the full variable domain: DTGVSQNPRHKITKRGQNVTFRCDPISEHNRLYWYRQTLGQGPEFLTYFQNEAQLEKSRLLSDRFSAERPKGSFSTLEIQRTEQGDSAMYLCASTSEGGSYNEQFFGPGTRLTVL.

This clonotype was seen a few times. CDR3 region: CATTGTSGRAYNEQFF. The CDR3 nucleotides read TGTGCCACCACCGGGACTAGCGGGAGGGCCTACAATGAGCAGTTCTTC. The chain is built from TRBV24-1 and TRBJ2-1; 16 nucleotides line up with TRBD2. This CDR3 region has 16 residues. The V gene end was trimmed by 8 bases and the J gene end by 2 bases; junction bases not matched to a gene: 2. Germline V CDR1 and CDR2: KGHDR, SFDVKD.

The J gene is TRBJ1-1, the V gene TRBV7-2, with D hard to call. From germline, CDR1 is SGHTA and CDR2 FQGNSA. This CDR3 region has 13 residues. V shed 5 bases and J shed 3 bases, with 10 bases lying between them. In DNA, the CDR3 is TGTGCCAGCAGCGACCAAGGTTACACTGAAGCTTTCTTT. Its translation: CASSDQGYTEAFF.

The genes are TRBV6-5 and TRBJ2-3, with D unclear. Germline V gene lookup returns CDR1 MNHEY and CDR2 SVGAGI. The CDR3 spans 14 residues. Trimming shortened V by 4 bases and J by 0 bases, and 8 bases separated the two germline ends. DNA for the CDR3: TGTGCCAGCAGTTCCAGAGCAAGCACAGATACGCAGTATTTT. Residues: CASSSRASTDTQYF.

The J gene is TRBJ2-7, the V gene TRBV5-1; TRBD2 matches 7 bases. The CDR3 has 15 amino acids. V was pared by 0 bases and J by 3 bases, with 6 bases of the junction left unmatched. Germline-derived CDR1 and CDR2 are SGHRS and YFSETQ. The CDR3 here is CASSLGGGRNYEQYF. The CDR3 DNA is TGCGCCAGCAGCTTGGGCGGGGGTCGGAACTACGAGCAGTACTTC. Drawing the rest from reference TRBV5-1 and TRBJ2-7, the complete variable domain is KAGVTQTPRYLIKTRGQQVTLSCSPISGHRSVSWYQQTPGQGLQFLFEYFSETQRNKGNFPGRFSGRQFSNSRSEMNVSTLELGDSALYLCASSLGGGRNYEQYFGPGTRLTVT.

The rearrangement joins TRBV20-1 to TRBJ2-7, with TRBD2 as a possible D gene (6 bases). Germline V lookup: CDR1 DFQATT, CDR2 SNEGSKA (reference sequence). The CDR3 spans 14 residues. The germline V and J ends were trimmed by 4 bases and 6 bases, with 19 bases remaining between them. This CDR3 is CSAIGSRAGFEQYF. The CDR3 nucleotides read TGCAGTGCTATAGGAAGTAGGGCGGGGTTCGAGCAGTACTTC.

V gene TRBV7-9 combines with J gene TRBJ1-2; D may be TRBD1 (6 bases). The V and J ends lost 0 bases and 6 bases respectively, with 11 bases between them. Germline V gene lookup returns CDR1 SEHNR and CDR2 FQNEAQ (reference sequence). The CDR3 loop spans 14 amino acids. This chain's CDR3 is CASSLANRANGYTF. CDR3 sequence (DNA): TGTGCCAGCAGCTTAGCTAACAGGGCGAATGGCTACACCTTC.

The chain uses TRBV29-1 and TRBJ2-6; no reliable D call. Germline lookup yields CDR1 SQVTM and CDR2 ANQGSEA. V was shortened by 7 bases and J by 4 bases, with 8 bases between the two germline ends. The CDR3 length is 12 residues. The DNA of the CDR3 is TGCAGCGCCAGGTCGGGGGCCAACGTCCTGACTTTC. It translates to CSARSGANVLTF.

This clonotype was recorded a few times. The chain uses TRBV24-1 and TRBJ2-3; D may be TRBD2 (5 bases). The CDR3 loop spans 17 amino acids. V lost 2 bases, J lost 0 bases, and 14 bases lay in between. Germline V gene data show CDR1 as KGHDR and CDR2 as SFDVKD. The DNA of the CDR3 is TGTGCCACCAGTGATTCAGCGGATGTGACTAGCACAGATACGCAGTATTTT. Translated: CATSDSADVTSTDTQYF.

This rearrangement joins TRBV18 to TRBJ2-1; TRBD1 matches at 10 bases. The CDR3 spans 16 residues. Germline CDR1 KGHSH, CDR2 LQKENI. Trimming at V came to 3 bases and at J to 2 bases, leaving 4 bases not matched to a gene. CDR3 nucleotides: TGTGCCAGCTCACCCCGGACAGGGGGAGCCTACAATGAGCAGTTCTTC. Amino acid sequence: CASSPRTGGAYNEQFF.

This clonotype has just a few counts. This chain uses TRBV4-3 with TRBJ2-1; TRBD2 matches at 9 bases. V shed 0 bases, J shed 2 bases, and the junction held 11 bases outside the gene matches. This CDR3 has 19 residues. Germline CDR1 is LGHNA and CDR2 is YSLEER. The CDR3 bases are TGCGCCAGCAGCCAAGATCTGTACGGGACTAGCTTTGCCTACAATGAGCAGTTCTTC. It codes for CASSQDLYGTSFAYNEQFF.

This clonotype was counted only a few times. The chain recombines TRBV29-1 with TRBJ2-5; D gene uncertain. CDR1 SQVTM and CDR2 ANQGSEA come from the germline V gene. V was shortened by 5 bases and J by 3 bases, with 10 bases between the two germline ends. The CDR3 contains 12 residues. CDR3 amino acids: CSVFRPKETQYF. The CDR3 bases are TGCAGCGTTTTCAGGCCCAAAGAGACCCAGTACTTC.

The J gene is TRBJ2-7, the V gene TRBV20-1; 10 positions agree with TRBD2. The CDR3 has 15 amino acids. J gave up 5 bases and V 2 bases, and 9 bases lay outside the gene matches. Germline CDR1 and CDR2: DFQATT and SNEGSKA (reference sequence). The CDR3 region is CSARPVAGGHNEQYF. DNA for the CDR3: TGCAGTGCTAGACCGGTAGCGGGAGGCCATAACGAGCAGTACTTC.

This clonotype showed up just a few times. The rearrangement links TRBV5-1 to TRBJ2-3; D gene ambiguous. Per the germline V gene, CDR1 is SGHRS and CDR2 is YFSETQ. The V end was cut by 4 bases, the J end by 4 bases, with 10 bases between. CDR3 size: 13 residues. The CDR3 protein is CASSPIPPDTQYF. The CDR3 nucleotides read TGCGCCAGCAGCCCAATACCCCCAGATACGCAGTATTTT.

On this clonotype itself: Relative to the germline gene, one junction end is altered; a read error may explain this. The V and J genes are TRBV7-9 and TRBJ2-7; 9 positions agree with TRBD1. Looked up from germline, CDR1 is SEHNR and CDR2 is FQNEAQ (reference sequence). This CDR3 has 13 amino acids. The chain's CDR3 is CASSLYQGTGPSF. The CDR3 DNA reads TGTGCCAGCAGCTTGTATCAGGGGACAGGGCCTTCCTTC.